This T cell receptor beta chain was identified during a study of PD-1 blockade in classical Hodgkin lymphoma. In the study overall: Nivolumab dosed at 3 mg/kg went to patients intravenously every 2 weeks.

Study-wide points: While CD8+ TCR diversity did not rise significantly by C4D1, CD4+ TCR diversity did. Reported baseline diversity: healthy donors highest, relapsed/refractory patients lowest.

The CDR3 runs 14 residues. Germline CDR1 and CDR2: SGHTS and YDEGEE. Losses at the gene ends were 7 bases for V and 16 bases for J; bases not matched to a gene: 16. Brentuximab vedotin exposure varied among the patients, all of whom had relapsed after autologous stem cell transplantation. Only in-frame clones appear in the TCRdb table, and some are missing; sequencing was by immunoSEQ multiplex PCR. This table holds about 7,500 clones, around 84% found once. About this clone itself: The antigen is undetermined.

Here the sequenced sample was peripheral blood mononuclear cells (PBMCs), taken at baseline. V and J are TRBV5-8 and TRBJ1-3; 11 bases align to TRBD1. This TCR came from a human donor with classical Hodgkin lymphoma. Written as DNA, the CDR3 is TGTGCCAGCGGGATCCGGGACAGGGGGAGATTAGTGTATTTT. The encoded protein is CASGIRDRGRLVYF. The whole variable domain, filled in from reference TRBV5-8 and TRBJ1-3, reads EAGVTQSPTHLIKTRGQQATLRCSPISGHTSVYWYQQALGLGLQFLLWYDEGEERNRGNFPPRFSGRQFPNYSSELNVNALELEDSALYLCASGIRDRGRLVYFGEGSWLTVV.